These 15 T cell receptor beta chains came from one sample sequenced in a study of cytomegalovirus exposure and HLA in healthy donors. PCR used 60 Vbeta primers and 13 Jbeta primers. TCRdb keeps only in-frame clones here, not all; method: immunoSEQ multiplex PCR. Among tens of thousands of clones listed, 86% were seen once. Sequenced sample: PBMCs. The source is a middle-aged woman in good health and CMV-seropositive.

V is TRBV6-5 and J is TRBJ1-1, with D possibly TRBD1 on 6 matching bases. The CDR3 runs to 13 residues. The V gene lost 5 bases and the J gene lost 2 bases, with 9 bases spanning the gap. Germline V gene sequence: CDR1 MNHEY, CDR2 SVGAGI. The CDR3 region has the DNA TGTGCCAGCAGTCTGACAGGTAACACTGAAGCTTTCTTT. Its protein product is CASSLTGNTEAFF.

The chain recombines TRBV6-6 with TRBJ1-2, with 7 bases identical to TRBD1. Per germline, CDR1 MNHNY and CDR2 SVGAGI (reference sequence). Unmatched junction bases numbered 7, after V lost 6 bases and J lost 0 bases. The length of the CDR3 is 15 residues. The CDR3 nucleotides are TGTGCCAGCAGGACCGGACAGGAGTCTAACTATGGCTACACCTTC. Protein: CASRTGQESNYGYTF.

V usage is TRBV6-4 and J usage is TRBJ2-3; perhaps TRBD2 as D (6 bases). Between the trimmed V and J ends, which lost 5 bases and 2 bases, there was a span of 14 bases. Germline V gene sequence: CDR1 MRHNA, CDR2 SNTAGT. This CDR3 spans 15 amino acids. The CDR3 reads CASSLGSGDTDTQYF. Written as DNA, the CDR3 is TGTGCCAGCAGTTTGGGATCGGGGGACACAGATACGCAGTATTTT.

V is TRBV5-1 and J is TRBJ2-5; 10 bases are shared with TRBD2. V lost 2 bases, J lost 6 bases, and 13 bases stayed unmatched. The CDR3 runs to 17 residues. Looked up from germline, CDR1 is SGHRS and CDR2 is YFSETQ. CDR3 bases: TGCGCCAGCAGCTTAACAGGGCCCGCTAGCGGGGGACAGACCCAGTACTTC. This gives the protein CASSLTGPASGGQTQYF.

The genes are TRBV2 and TRBJ2-3; 10 bases are shared with TRBD2. This CDR3 region has 18 residues. Per the germline V gene, CDR1 is SNHLY and CDR2 is FYNNEI. V was clipped by 4 bases and J by 5 bases; unmatched bases: 15. CDR3 amino acids: CASSVRPGASGGIDTQYF. CDR3 bases: TGTGCCAGCAGTGTACGCCCTGGGGCTAGCGGGGGAATAGATACGCAGTATTTT.

J is TRBJ2-7 and V is TRBV2, with D maybe TRBD1 (5 bases). The CDR3 is 16 amino acids. The germline gives CDR1 SNHLY, CDR2 FYNNEI. The V gene lost 4 bases and the J gene lost 0 bases, with 16 bases spanning the gap. Here the CDR3 reads CASSVQGAGNSYEQYF. Written as DNA, the CDR3 is TGTGCCAGCAGTGTACAAGGGGCTGGTAACTCCTACGAGCAGTACTTC.

The CDR3 sequence is CASSETGTGYGYTF. In nucleotides, the CDR3 is TGTGCCAGTAGTGAGACCGGGACAGGCTATGGCTACACCTTC. V and J are TRBV19 and TRBJ1-2; 8 bases agree with TRBD1. Germline-derived CDR1 and CDR2 are LNHDA and SQIVND (reference sequence). The CDR3 length is 14 residues. The junction had 6 bases not matched to a gene; V was cut back by 5 bases and J by 4 bases. Filled out from reference TRBV19 and TRBJ1-2, the complete variable domain reads DGGITQSPKYLFRKEGQNVTLSCEQNLNHDAMYWYRQDPGQGLRLIYYSQIVNDFQKGDIAEGYSVSREKKESFPLTVTSAQKNPTAFYLCASSETGTGYGYTFGSGTRLTVV.

The genes are TRBV27 and TRBJ2-1; possibly TRBD2 for D (6 bases). This CDR3 has 14 residues. Germline assignment: CDR1 MNHEY and CDR2 SMNVEV (reference sequence). The V end lost 9 bases, the J end lost 9 bases, and 21 bases lay between the germline ends. The CDR3 sequence: CASNPAGSPIEQFF. CDR3 DNA sequence: TGTGCCAGTAACCCGGCCGGGAGCCCGATTGAGCAGTTCTTC.

This rearrangement joins TRBV9 to TRBJ2-1; 7 bases align to TRBD1. J lost 6 bases, V lost 3 bases, and 6 bases had no gene match. In germline, CDR1 is SGDLS, CDR2 YYNGEE. The CDR3 runs to 14 residues. The CDR3 bases are TGTGCCAGCAGCGACCCGACAGGGAGCAATGAGCAGTTCTTC. Translation gives CASSDPTGSNEQFF.

The CDR3, as DNA: TGTGCCAGCAGTCGGGACAGGGGAACCGGGGAGCTGTTTTTT. Protein sequence: CASSRDRGTGELFF. The genes are TRBV25-1 and TRBJ2-2, with 10 bases lining up with TRBD1. The CDR3 loop spans 14 amino acids. V shed 5 bases, J shed 5 bases, and the junction held 2 bases outside the gene matches. CDR1 and CDR2 (germline): MGHDK, SYGVNS.

The chain carries TRBV19 and TRBJ2-5; 8 nucleotides match TRBD1. Germline V lookup: CDR1 LNHDA, CDR2 SQIVND (reference sequence). This CDR3 contains 16 residues. V shed 3 bases and J 2 bases; nucleotides not matched to a gene: 8. This CDR3 is CASSIPRDRGQETQYF. CDR3 DNA sequence: TGTGCCAGTAGTATCCCCCGAGACAGGGGACAAGAGACCCAGTACTTC.

This chain connects TRBV6-5 to TRBJ2-6, with D possibly matching TRBD2 (7 bases). Trimming cost V 4 bases and J 2 bases, with 9 bases left between them. The length of the CDR3 is 15 residues. Germline loops: CDR1 MNHEY, CDR2 SVGAGI. CDR3 sequence (DNA): TGTGCCAGCAGTTGGGGGGGCGCTGGGGCCAACGTCCTGACTTTC. This translates into CASSWGGAGANVLTF.

The rearrangement joins TRBV9 to TRBJ1-1; D uncertain. The V gene lost 5 bases and the J gene lost 10 bases, with 15 bases spanning the gap. Germline CDR1 and CDR2: SGDLS and YYNGEE. CDR3 length: 12 amino acids. CDR3 in amino acids: CASSTHSEGAFF. The CDR3, as DNA: TGTGCCAGCAGTACACATAGCGAGGGAGCTTTCTTT.

This clone was counted a few times. V is TRBV6-1 and J is TRBJ1-3, with a weak D call TRBD1 (6 bases). This CDR3 is built from 14 residues. CDR1 MNHNS and CDR2 SASEGT come from the germline V gene. Trimming removed 10 bases at V and 0 bases at J, with 13 bases between. Here the CDR3 DNA reads TGTGCCATCTGCAGGGGACGCTCTGGAAACACCATATATTTT. Its translation: CAICRGRSGNTIYF.

This sequence joins TRBV6-4 and TRBJ1-1; D is possibly TRBD1 (5 bases). The germline gives CDR1 MRHNA, CDR2 SNTAGT. The CDR3 sequence is 14 residues long. Trimming cost V 5 bases and J 2 bases, with 12 bases left between them. The CDR3 DNA sequence: TGTGCCAGCAGTACACAGGTCGTAAACACTGAAGCTTTCTTT. Protein sequence: CASSTQVVNTEAFF.